Below, 2 T cell receptor beta chains from the same sample are listed, as sequenced in a study of T cells after yellow fever vaccination (dated by TCRdb to about 2019). The treatment or condition label here, explained by the study, means: live attenuated yellow fever vaccine strain. The method behind the library was 5' RACE. This sample was sequenced with an Illumina NovaSeq 6000. TCRdb handled the public reads itself, with Q25 trimming in fastp and clone calling in MiXCR, and kept productive beta chains. Duplicate CDR3 protein sequences are folded into a single record with the most common DNA and genes. In all, the sample holds 250,000 to 400,000 distinct CDR3 sequences, and roughly 4% of those were seen once. Together, the top ten hold 20% to 25% of the sample. Sample: PBMCs, taken 5 days after the yellow fever booster vaccination. The origin of the receptors is a man in his late teens or twenties who received the YFV17D yellow fever vaccine.

This clonotype was recorded a few times. This chain joins TRBV12-3 or TRBV12-4 and TRBJ2-2; TRBD2 agrees at 11 bases. Germline trimming cut 3 bases from V and 3 bases from J; bases unmatched to any gene: 9. The length of the CDR3 is 18 residues. In DNA form, the CDR3 reads TGTGCCAGCAGTTTCCCGACTAGCGGGGTGGCTGACACCGGGGAGCTGTTTTTT. It translates to CASSFPTSGVADTGELFF.

This clonotype was observed many times. This chain connects TRBV4-3 to TRBJ1-6; possibly TRBD1 for D (5 bases). Germline CDR1 reads LGHNA; CDR2 reads YSLEER. Trimming shortened V by 2 bases and J by 6 bases, and 11 bases separated the two germline ends. This CDR3 is built from 15 residues. The CDR3: CASSQRDFGNSPLHF. Written as DNA, the CDR3 is TGCGCCAGCAGCCAACGGGACTTCGGTAATTCACCCCTCCACTTT.